Listed here are 21 T cell receptor beta chains from one sample, sequenced in a study of CD4 T cells in relation to SARS-CoV-2 and coronaviruses. Before the COVID-19 pandemic, during about 2010-2018, CD4+ T cells were taken from unexposed donors. Isolation of CD4+ T cells took place after about 9 days in culture. Repertoires were generated with immunoSEQ multiplex PCR, while TCRdb's copy carries only in-frame clones and drops some. The table records about 24,000 clones, roughly 70% of them present only once. No cognate antigen is known for these TCRs. Material: CD4+ T cells from PBMCs, cultured in vitro. The receptors shown here come from a human donor in good health.

V usage is TRBV2 and J usage is TRBJ1-5; TRBD1 matches 8 bases. Germline CDR1 and CDR2: SNHLY and FYNNEI. This CDR3 is 14 amino acids long. V shed 6 bases and J 5 bases; nucleotides not matched to a gene: 6. CDR3 sequence reads: CASRATGAYQPQHF. Here the CDR3 DNA reads TGTGCCAGCAGGGCGACAGGGGCCTATCAGCCCCAGCATTTT.

The CDR3 sequence: CASSRGVSQETQYF. As DNA, the CDR3 is TGTGCCAGCAGTAGGGGGGTGTCCCAAGAGACCCAGTACTTC. V is TRBV6-5 and J is TRBJ2-5; D tentatively fits TRBD1 or TRBD2 (6 bases each). This CDR3 has 14 amino acids. Germline CDR1 reads MNHEY; CDR2 reads SVGAGI. Trimming pared 5 bases from V and 1 base from J, leaving 11 bases between.

As regards this clone: The junction does not match germline at one end; this may be a read error. The rearrangement uses TRBV5-5 and TRBJ1-1, with D possibly TRBD1 on 5 matching bases. This CDR3 contains 13 residues. The germline V gene has CDR1 SGHKS and CDR2 YYEKEE (reference sequence). CDR3 residues: CASSLGPHTEAFF. CDR3 DNA sequence: TGTGCCAGCAGTTTGGGACCGCACACTGAAGCTTTCTTT.

CDR3 nucleotides: TGTGCCAGCAGTTTAATAGTAGCGGGCAACGACGGCTACACCTTC. Translation: CASSLIVAGNDGYTF. The chain couples TRBV28 to TRBJ1-2; D not resolved. The CDR3 runs 15 residues. V was shortened by 2 bases and J by 8 bases, with 18 bases between the two germline ends. Per the germline V gene, CDR1 is MDHEN and CDR2 is SYDVKM.

The chain has TRBV30 and TRBJ2-4; D possibly corresponds to TRBD2 (6 bases). The V gene lost 1 base and the J gene lost 10 bases, with 17 bases spanning the gap. Germline assignment: CDR1 GTSNPN and CDR2 SVGIG (reference sequence). CDR3 size: 14 residues. For the CDR3, the DNA is TGTGCCTGGAGTGCCTGGAAGGGACTTGAGATTCAGTACTTC. This gives the protein CAWSAWKGLEIQYF.

This chain uses TRBV11-3 with TRBJ2-6, with 8 bases that match TRBD1. V trimming: 1 base; J trimming: 1 base; junction bases outside the gene matches: 3. Per germline, CDR1 SGHNT and CDR2 YENEEA. This CDR3 has 17 residues. CDR3: CASSLGTGQSGANVLTF. CDR3 DNA sequence: TGTGCCAGCAGCTTAGGGACAGGGCAATCTGGGGCCAACGTCCTGACTTTC.

This chain's CDR3 is CASSPDGGQGSQETQYF. In DNA, the CDR3 is TGTGCCAGCAGTCCTGACGGGGGACAGGGCTCCCAAGAGACCCAGTACTTC. The chain links TRBV5-4 to TRBJ2-5, with 9 nucleotides matching TRBD1. Unmatched junction bases numbered 12, after V lost 5 bases and J lost 1 base. CDR1 is SGHNT, CDR2 YYREEE, per germline (reference sequence). There are 17 residues in the CDR3.

The chain links TRBV11-1 to TRBJ2-6; no definite D call. The CDR3 totals 14 residues. CDR1 is SGHAT and CDR2 is FQDESV in the germline V gene (reference sequence). Trimming cost V 6 bases and J 0 bases, with 6 bases left between them. CDR3: CASSPSSGANVLTF. CDR3 coding DNA: TGTGCCAGCAGTCCGAGCTCTGGGGCCAACGTCCTGACTTTC.

This clone was recorded once. The chain joins TRBV7-3 to TRBJ1-1; 7 positions match TRBD1. Germline lookup yields CDR1 SGHTA and CDR2 FQGTGA. V shed 5 bases and J 7 bases; nucleotides not matched to a gene: 4. This CDR3 comprises 12 residues. Here the CDR3 DNA reads TGTGCCAGCAGCGAGGGGGCAAATGAAGCTTTCTTT. It codes for CASSEGANEAFF.

Note on this clone: The sample has other DNA sequences that encode this CDR3 too. This rearrangement joins TRBV21-1 to TRBJ2-7; TRBD1 is the table's D call and was not checked against the DNA. TRBV21-1 is recorded as a pseudogene. The CDR3 length is 16 residues. This CDR3 reads CASSRGGQDHPYEQYF. Here the CDR3 DNA reads TGTGCCAGCAGCAGGGGGGGACAGGACCACCCCTACGAGCAGTACTTC.

Here the CDR3 DNA reads TGTGCCAGCAGTGAAGCGCGGAGGACGAGCTATGGCTACACCTTC. Its protein product is CASSEARRTSYGYTF. The chain combines TRBV6-1 with TRBJ1-2; D remains unclear. The germline V and J ends were trimmed by 0 bases and 4 bases, with 12 bases remaining between them. This CDR3 is built from 15 residues. In germline, CDR1 is MNHNS, CDR2 SASEGT.

The chain links TRBV28 to TRBJ2-3; 14 bases align to TRBD2. Germline CDR1 and CDR2: MDHEN and SYDVKM. Losses at the gene ends were 5 bases for V and 3 bases for J; bases not matched to a gene: 4. The CDR3 is 16 residues long. The CDR3 nucleotides read TGTGCCAGCAGTGAGACTAGCGGGAGGGTTACAGATACGCAGTATTTT. It codes for CASSETSGRVTDTQYF.

The rearrangement links TRBV18 to TRBJ1-1; D remains ambiguous. Germline CDR1 is KGHSH and CDR2 is LQKENI. This CDR3 region has 13 residues. The V end lost 2 bases, the J end lost 3 bases, and 7 bases lay between the germline ends. CDR3 loop: CASSPKRDTEAFF. In nucleotides, the CDR3 is TGTGCCAGCTCACCAAAACGGGACACTGAAGCTTTCTTT. The whole variable domain, filled in from reference TRBV18 and TRBJ1-1, reads NAGVMQNPRHLVRRRGQEARLRCSPMKGHSHVYWYRQLPEEGLKFMVYLQKENIIDESGMPKERFSAEFPKEGPSILRIQQVVRGDSAAYFCASSPKRDTEAFFGQGTRLTVV.

The chain carries TRBV7-9 and TRBJ2-7, with D hard to call. The CDR3 covers 13 residues. V shed 11 bases and J shed 0 bases, with 14 bases lying between them. Germline V CDR1 and CDR2: SEHNR, FQNEAQ (reference sequence). CDR3 sequence: CAAMLESSYEQYF. CDR3 DNA sequence: TGTGCCGCAATGTTGGAGAGCTCCTACGAGCAGTACTTC.

The chain has TRBV2 and TRBJ2-7; D uncertain. This CDR3 has 12 residues. The germline V gene has CDR1 SNHLY and CDR2 FYNNEI. With 4 bases removed from V and 3 bases from J, the gap between germline ends came to 7 bases. The CDR3 DNA sequence: TGTGCCAGCAGTGCGATGAGCTACGAGCAGTACTTC. Translation: CASSAMSYEQYF.

The chain links TRBV12-3 or TRBV12-4 to TRBJ1-4, with unresolved D. CDR3 size: 12 residues. V gave up 1 base and J gave up 7 bases, with 4 bases separating them. CDR3: CASSLGSEKLFF. CDR3 bases: TGTGCCAGCAGTTTAGGGAGTGAAAAACTGTTTTTT.

This sequence joins TRBV19 and TRBJ1-4, with D maybe TRBD1 (5 bases). CDR1 and CDR2 (germline): LNHDA, SQIVND (reference sequence). V shed 1 base and J shed 1 base, with 13 bases lying between them. The length of the CDR3 is 17 residues. In DNA form, the CDR3 reads TGTGCCAGTAGTATAGTTCTCGCGGGGGGAACTAATGAAAAACTGTTTTTT. Its protein is CASSIVLAGGTNEKLFF.

The chain couples TRBV2 to TRBJ1-6, with 10 bases aligning to TRBD1. Germline CDR1 and CDR2: SNHLY and FYNNEI. The CDR3 sequence is 16 residues long. Trimming at V came to 6 bases and at J to 6 bases, leaving 8 bases not matched to a gene. CDR3 nucleotides: TGTGCCAGCAGACAGGGACAGGGGAACCCTAATTCACCCCTCCACTTT. It encodes CASRQGQGNPNSPLHF.

V usage is TRBV7-2 and J usage is TRBJ2-3; D is possibly TRBD1 or TRBD2 (8 bases each). The V gene lost 5 bases and the J gene lost 5 bases, with 17 bases spanning the gap. Germline CDR1 reads SGHTA; CDR2 reads FQGNSA. This CDR3 region has 15 residues. CDR3 nucleotide sequence: TGTGCCAGCAGCATCCAGGGGGCGGGGGGAGATACGCAGTATTTT. It encodes CASSIQGAGGDTQYF.

The chain couples TRBV7-3 to TRBJ2-1; tentative D call: TRBD1 (7 bases). Looked up from germline, CDR1 is SGHTA and CDR2 is FQGTGA. V was pared by 1 base and J by 0 bases, with 10 bases between. This CDR3 has 16 residues. The CDR3 reads CASSLMQGGSYNEQFF. CDR3 nucleotide sequence: TGTGCCAGCAGCTTAATGCAGGGGGGCTCCTACAATGAGCAGTTCTTC.

The V and J genes are TRBV27 and TRBJ2-7; 10 positions agree with TRBD2. The CDR3 is 17 amino acids. CDR1 and CDR2 (germline): MNHEY, SMNVEV (reference sequence). Losses at the gene ends were 4 bases for V and 2 bases for J; bases not matched to a gene: 11. The CDR3 sequence is CASSSQSGTSVAYEQYF. The CDR3 DNA is TGTGCCAGCAGTTCCCAATCCGGGACTAGCGTAGCCTACGAGCAGTACTTC.